This T cell receptor (beta chain) was captured in a study of T cell responses to AZD1222 COVID-19 vaccine. This clone was detected once. Its antigen is currently unknown. Measured with immunoSEQ multiplex PCR; TCRdb has only the in-frame clones, and not every one. The sample carries 120,000 or so clones, around 89% recorded once. Study-level findings and limits: White British people made up most donors, females outnumbered males, and clonal diversity was possibly underestimated. Rises in breadth and depth of Spike-specific TCRs came after two AZD1222 doses. Seropositive at baseline were only a handful of AZD1222 recipients.

The sequenced sample was peripheral blood, obtained 28 days after the second AZD1222 dose. The sequence was collected from an adult who received the AZD1222 COVID-19 vaccine.

CDR3 sequence: CASSPTAGAQGYTF. CDR3 coding DNA: TGTGCCAGCAGCCCAACCGCCGGGGCTCAAGGCTACACCTTC. The rearrangement uses TRBV7-2 and TRBJ1-2, with D maybe TRBD1 (5 bases). V lost 5 bases, J lost 8 bases, and 18 bases lay in between. This CDR3 contains 14 residues. Germline CDR1 is SGHTA and CDR2 is FQGNSA.